The sequence of this T cell receptor beta chain was determined in a study of blood T cell repertoires in COVID-19. Study details: There were acute and convalescent COVID-19 samples, and they came from the United States, Italy and Spain.

The CDR3 has 13 amino acids. CDR1 is SGHNT, CDR2 YENEEA, per germline. The ends were cut back, 2 bases at V and 5 bases at J, with 7 bases in the middle. Sequencing was performed with immunoSEQ multiplex PCR; in TCRdb, only in-frame clones are kept and a portion is missing. Of over 45,000 clones in the sample, 75% to 90% were seen once. The sequence came from an older man with acute or convalescent COVID-19. The chain uses TRBV11-3 and TRBJ2-1; D uncertain. Source material: peripheral blood. In DNA form, the CDR3 reads TGTGCCAGCAGCTTAACTGAGGACAATGAGCAGTTCTTC. Encoded protein: CASSLTEDNEQFF.